This TCR beta chain is from a study of breast tumors, draining lymph nodes, adjacent tissues. Each CDR3 protein is one row after TCRdb ran MiXCR on the multiplex PCR reads. The table lists more than 100,000 distinct CDR3 sequences, about a fifth of them singletons, with about 2.6% in the top ten. Axillary draining lymph nodes of breast cancer patients supplied the node samples. The CDR3 is 15 amino acids. V lost 5 bases to trimming and J lost 3 bases, with 15 bases between them. Germline lookup yields CDR1 SSHAT and CDR2 FNYEAQ (reference sequence). This clonotype appeared many times. The sequencing sample was made of axillary lymph node tissue. This clonotype was sampled from a female donor with breast cancer. Some clones in this sample may be carry-over from other donors' samples. V usage is TRBV7-7 and J usage is TRBJ2-3; D gene unclear. The CDR3 loop is CASSPGPWGTDTQYF. CDR3 nucleotide sequence: TGTGCCAGCAGCCCAGGACCTTGGGGTACAGATACGCAGTATTTT.